This TCR beta chain was identified in a study of cytomegalovirus exposure and HLA in healthy donors. As regards this clone: No antigen is known for it. The sample has other DNA sequences that encode this CDR3 too.

13 Jbeta primers and 60 Vbeta primers were used for the PCR. Here immunoSEQ multiplex PCR was the method, and the copy in TCRdb shows in-frame clones only, minus some. The sample lists about 200,000 clones; around 83% were seen once. This CDR3 has 16 amino acids. V gave up 3 bases and J gave up 3 bases; unmatched junction bases: 5. Germline CDR1 SGDLS, CDR2 YYNGEE. General study points: Donors belonging to an Asian-associated ancestry cluster reportedly showed fewer N-insertions in productive TCRs than the roughly 670-donor mean, according to what a later analysis found. Excluded were some V segments that proved indistinguishable, including TRBV6-2 and TRBV6-3.

The receptor comes from a middle-aged woman in good health and CMV-seronegative. The source material was PBMCs. The chain carries TRBV9 and TRBJ2-7; 14 bases are shared with TRBD2. CDR3 in amino acids: CASSAGLAGGLYEQYF. The DNA of the CDR3 is TGTGCCAGCAGCGCCGGACTAGCGGGAGGCCTCTACGAGCAGTACTTC.